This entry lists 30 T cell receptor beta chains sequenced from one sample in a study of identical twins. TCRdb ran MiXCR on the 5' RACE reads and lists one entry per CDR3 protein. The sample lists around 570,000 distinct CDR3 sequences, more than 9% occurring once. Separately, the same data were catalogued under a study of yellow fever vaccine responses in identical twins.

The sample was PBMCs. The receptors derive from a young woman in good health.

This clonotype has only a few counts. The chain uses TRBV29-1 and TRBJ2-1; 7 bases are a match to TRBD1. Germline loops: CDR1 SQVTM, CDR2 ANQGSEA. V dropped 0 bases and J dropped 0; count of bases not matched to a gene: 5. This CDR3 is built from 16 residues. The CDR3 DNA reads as TGCAGCGTTGAAGAAAGGGACAGAAGCTCCTACAATGAGCAGTTCTTC. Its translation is CSVEERDRSSYNEQFF.

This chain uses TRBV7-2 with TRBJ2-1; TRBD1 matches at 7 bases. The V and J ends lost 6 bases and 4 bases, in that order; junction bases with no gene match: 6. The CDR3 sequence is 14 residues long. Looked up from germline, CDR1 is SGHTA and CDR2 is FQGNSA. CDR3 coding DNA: TGTGCCAGCAGACCCGGGACAGATTACAATGAGCAGTTCTTC. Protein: CASRPGTDYNEQFF.

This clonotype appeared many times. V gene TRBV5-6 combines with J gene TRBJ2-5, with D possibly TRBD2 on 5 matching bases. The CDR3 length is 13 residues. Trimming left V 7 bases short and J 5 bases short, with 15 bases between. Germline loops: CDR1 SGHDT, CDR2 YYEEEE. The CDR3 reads CASGQRRRETQYF. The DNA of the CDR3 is TGTGCCAGCGGGCAGCGGAGGCGGGAGACCCAGTACTTC.

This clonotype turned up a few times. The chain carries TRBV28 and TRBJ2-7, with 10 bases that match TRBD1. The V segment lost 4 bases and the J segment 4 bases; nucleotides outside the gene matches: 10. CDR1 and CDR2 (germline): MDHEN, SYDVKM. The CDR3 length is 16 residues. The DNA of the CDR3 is TGTGCCAGCAGTTCGTTAATGGGACAGGGGTCGTACGAGCAGTACTTC. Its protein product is CASSSLMGQGSYEQYF.

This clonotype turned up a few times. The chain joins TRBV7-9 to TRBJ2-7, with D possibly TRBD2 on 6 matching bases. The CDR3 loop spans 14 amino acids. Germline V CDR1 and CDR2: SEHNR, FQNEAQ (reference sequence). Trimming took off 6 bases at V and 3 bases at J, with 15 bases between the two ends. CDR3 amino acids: CASSLGGGIYEQYF. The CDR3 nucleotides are TGTGCCAGCAGTCTCGGGGGAGGAATCTACGAGCAGTACTTC.

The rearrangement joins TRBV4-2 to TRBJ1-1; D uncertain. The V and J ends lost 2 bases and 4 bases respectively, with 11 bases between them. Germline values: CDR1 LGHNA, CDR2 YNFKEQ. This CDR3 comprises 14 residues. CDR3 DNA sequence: TGTGCCAGCAGCCAACCGGGTACGGTCACTGAAGCTTTCTTT. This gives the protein CASSQPGTVTEAFF.

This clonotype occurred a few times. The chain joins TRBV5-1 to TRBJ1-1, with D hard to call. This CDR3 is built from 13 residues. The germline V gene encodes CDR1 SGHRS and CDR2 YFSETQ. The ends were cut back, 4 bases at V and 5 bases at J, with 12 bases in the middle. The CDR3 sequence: CASSNGLGTEAFF. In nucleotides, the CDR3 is TGCGCCAGCAGCAACGGACTGGGGACTGAAGCTTTCTTT.

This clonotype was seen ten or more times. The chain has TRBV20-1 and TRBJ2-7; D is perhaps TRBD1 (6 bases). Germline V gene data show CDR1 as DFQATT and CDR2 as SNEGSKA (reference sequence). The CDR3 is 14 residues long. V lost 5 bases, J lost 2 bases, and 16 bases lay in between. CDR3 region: CSACHRAGAYEQYF. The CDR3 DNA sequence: TGCAGTGCTTGCCACAGGGCTGGGGCCTACGAGCAGTACTTC.

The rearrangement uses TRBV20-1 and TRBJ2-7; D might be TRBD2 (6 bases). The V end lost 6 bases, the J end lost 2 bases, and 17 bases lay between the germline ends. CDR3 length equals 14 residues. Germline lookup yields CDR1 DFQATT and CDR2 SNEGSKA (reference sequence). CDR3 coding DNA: TGCAGTGCCCCGCGGACACGGGGGACCTACGAGCAGTACTTC. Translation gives CSAPRTRGTYEQYF.

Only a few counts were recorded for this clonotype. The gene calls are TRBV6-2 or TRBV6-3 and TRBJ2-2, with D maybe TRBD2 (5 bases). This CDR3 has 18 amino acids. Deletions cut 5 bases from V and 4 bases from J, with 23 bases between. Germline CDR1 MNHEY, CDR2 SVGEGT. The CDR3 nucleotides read TGTGCCAGCAGTCCCGGGGTCCGTCCTGCCGGTGCCACCGGGGAGCTGTTTTTT. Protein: CASSPGVRPAGATGELFF.

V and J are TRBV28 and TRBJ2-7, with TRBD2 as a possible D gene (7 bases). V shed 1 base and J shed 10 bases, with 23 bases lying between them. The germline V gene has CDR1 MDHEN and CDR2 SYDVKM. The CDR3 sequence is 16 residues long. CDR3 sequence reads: CASSLSARGGVGVQYF. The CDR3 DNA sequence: TGTGCCAGCAGTTTATCGGCCCGCGGGGGCGTGGGTGTACAGTACTTC.

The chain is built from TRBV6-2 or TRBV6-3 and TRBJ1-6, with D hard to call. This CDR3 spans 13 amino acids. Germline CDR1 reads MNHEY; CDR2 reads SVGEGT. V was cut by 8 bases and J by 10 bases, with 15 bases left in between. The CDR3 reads CASSGEFWSPLHF. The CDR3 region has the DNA TGTGCCAGCTCCGGAGAATTTTGGTCACCCCTCCACTTT.

CDR3 in amino acids: CASSSPSGSSYNEQFF. The CDR3 DNA sequence: TGTGCCAGCAGCTCCCCTAGCGGGAGCTCCTACAATGAGCAGTTCTTC. The chain carries TRBV7-9 and TRBJ2-1; 10 bases map to TRBD2. J gave up 0 bases and V 4 bases, and 3 bases lay outside the gene matches. Germline CDR1 is SEHNR and CDR2 is FQNEAQ (reference sequence). The CDR3 runs 16 residues.

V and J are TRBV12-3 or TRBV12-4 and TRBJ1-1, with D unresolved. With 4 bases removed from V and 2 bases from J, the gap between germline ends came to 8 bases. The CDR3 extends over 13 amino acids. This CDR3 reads CASSWASNTEAFF. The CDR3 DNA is TGTGCCAGCAGTTGGGCCAGCAACACTGAAGCTTTCTTT.

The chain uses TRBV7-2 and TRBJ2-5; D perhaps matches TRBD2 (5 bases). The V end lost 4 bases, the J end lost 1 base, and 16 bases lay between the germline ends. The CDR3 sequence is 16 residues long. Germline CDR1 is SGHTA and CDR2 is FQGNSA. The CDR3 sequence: CASSSFMAGSQETQYF. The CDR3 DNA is TGTGCCAGCAGCTCATTTATGGCGGGCAGCCAAGAGACCCAGTACTTC.

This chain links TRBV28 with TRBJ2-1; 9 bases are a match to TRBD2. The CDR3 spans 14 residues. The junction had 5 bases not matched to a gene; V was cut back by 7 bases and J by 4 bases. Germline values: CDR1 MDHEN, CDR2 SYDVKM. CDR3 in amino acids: CASTASGVYNEQFF. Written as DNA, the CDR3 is TGTGCCAGCACGGCTAGCGGGGTATACAATGAGCAGTTCTTC.

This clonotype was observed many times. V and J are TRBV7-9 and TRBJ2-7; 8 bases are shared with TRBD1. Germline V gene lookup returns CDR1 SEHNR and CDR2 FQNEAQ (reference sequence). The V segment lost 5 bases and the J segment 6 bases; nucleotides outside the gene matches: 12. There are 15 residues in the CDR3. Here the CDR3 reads CASSPILDRVGEQYF. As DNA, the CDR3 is TGTGCCAGCAGCCCTATCCTGGACAGGGTAGGCGAGCAGTACTTC. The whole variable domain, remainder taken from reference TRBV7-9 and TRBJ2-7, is DTGVSQNPRHKITKRGQNVTFRCDPISEHNRLYWYRQTLGQGPEFLTYFQNEAQLEKSRLLSDRFSAERPKGSFSTLEIQRTEQGDSAMYLCASSPILDRVGEQYFGPGTRLTVT.

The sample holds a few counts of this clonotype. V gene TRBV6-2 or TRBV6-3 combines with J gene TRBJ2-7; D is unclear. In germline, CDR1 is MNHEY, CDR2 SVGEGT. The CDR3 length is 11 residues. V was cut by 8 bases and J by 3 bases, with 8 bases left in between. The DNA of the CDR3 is TGTGCCAGCGGGCTAGACTACGAGCAGTACTTC. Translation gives CASGLDYEQYF.

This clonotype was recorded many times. The CDR3: CASSQDGGSNTGELFF. Here the CDR3 DNA reads TGTGCCAGCAGCCAAGATGGGGGCTCGAACACCGGGGAGCTGTTTTTT. The gene calls are TRBV14 and TRBJ2-2, with a weak D call TRBD1 (6 bases). The CDR3 runs to 16 residues. V lost 0 bases to trimming and J lost 0 bases, with 8 bases between them. Germline assignment: CDR1 SGHDN and CDR2 FVKESK.

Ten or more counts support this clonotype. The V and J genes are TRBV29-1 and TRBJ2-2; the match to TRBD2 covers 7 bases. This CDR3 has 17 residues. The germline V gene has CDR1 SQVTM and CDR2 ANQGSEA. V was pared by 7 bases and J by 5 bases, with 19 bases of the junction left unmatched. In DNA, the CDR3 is TGCAGCGCTCGGGGGGAGCGAGGGGAGAGGATAACCGGGGAGCTGTTTTTT. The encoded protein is CSARGERGERITGELFF.

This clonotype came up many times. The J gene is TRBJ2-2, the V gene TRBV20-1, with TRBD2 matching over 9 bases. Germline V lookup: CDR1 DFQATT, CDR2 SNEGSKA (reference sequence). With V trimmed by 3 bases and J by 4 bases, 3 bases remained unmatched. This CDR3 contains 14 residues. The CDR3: CSASLAGFTGELFF. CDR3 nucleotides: TGCAGTGCTAGCCTAGCGGGGTTCACCGGGGAGCTGTTTTTT.

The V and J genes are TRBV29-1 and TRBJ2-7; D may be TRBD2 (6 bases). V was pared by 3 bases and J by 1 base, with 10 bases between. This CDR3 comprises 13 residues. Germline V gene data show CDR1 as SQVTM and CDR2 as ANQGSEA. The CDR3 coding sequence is TGCAGCGTTGAGTCGCGGGATTCCTACGAGCAGTACTTC. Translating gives CSVESRDSYEQYF.

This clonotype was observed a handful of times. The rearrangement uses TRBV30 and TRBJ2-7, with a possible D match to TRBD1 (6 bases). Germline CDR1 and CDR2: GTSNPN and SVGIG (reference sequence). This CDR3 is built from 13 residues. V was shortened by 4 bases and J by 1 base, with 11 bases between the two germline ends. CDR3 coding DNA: TGTGCCTGGAATCCGGACAGATCCTACGAGCAGTACTTC. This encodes CAWNPDRSYEQYF.

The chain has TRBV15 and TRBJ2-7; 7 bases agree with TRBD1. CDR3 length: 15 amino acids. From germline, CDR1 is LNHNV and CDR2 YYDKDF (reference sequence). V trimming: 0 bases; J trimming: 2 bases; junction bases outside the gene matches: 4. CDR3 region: CATSRDRDRAYEQYF. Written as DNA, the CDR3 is TGTGCCACCAGCAGAGATCGAGACAGGGCCTACGAGCAGTACTTC. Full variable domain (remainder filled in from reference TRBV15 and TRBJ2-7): DAMVIQNPRYQVTQFGKPVTLSCSQTLNHNVMYWYQQKSSQAPKLLFHYYDKDFNNEADTPDNFQSRRPNTSFCFLDIRSPGLGDTAMYLCATSRDRDRAYEQYFGPGTRLTVT.

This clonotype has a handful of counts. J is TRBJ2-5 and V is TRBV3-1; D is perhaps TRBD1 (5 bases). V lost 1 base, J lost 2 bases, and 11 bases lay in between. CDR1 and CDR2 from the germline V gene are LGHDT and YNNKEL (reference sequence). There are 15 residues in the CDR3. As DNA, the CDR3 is TGTGCCAGCAGCCAAGGGGGCCACAAACAAGAGACCCAGTACTTC. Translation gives CASSQGGHKQETQYF.

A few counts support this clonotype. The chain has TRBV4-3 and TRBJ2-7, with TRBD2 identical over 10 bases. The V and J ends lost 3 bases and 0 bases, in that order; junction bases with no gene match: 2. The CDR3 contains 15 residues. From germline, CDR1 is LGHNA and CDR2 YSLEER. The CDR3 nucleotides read TGCGCCAGCAGCCAGGGACTAGCGATCTCCTACGAGCAGTACTTC. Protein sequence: CASSQGLAISYEQYF.

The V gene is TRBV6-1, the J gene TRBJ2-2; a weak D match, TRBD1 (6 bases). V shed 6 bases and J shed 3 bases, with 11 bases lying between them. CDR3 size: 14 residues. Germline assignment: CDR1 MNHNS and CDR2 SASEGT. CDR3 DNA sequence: TGTGCCAGCAGCAAACAGGGTTACACCGGGGAGCTGTTTTTT. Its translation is CASSKQGYTGELFF.

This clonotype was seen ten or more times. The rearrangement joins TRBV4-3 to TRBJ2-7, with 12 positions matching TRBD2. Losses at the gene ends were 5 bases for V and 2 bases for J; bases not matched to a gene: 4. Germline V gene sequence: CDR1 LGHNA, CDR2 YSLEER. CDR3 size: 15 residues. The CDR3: CASSAGLAGAYEQYF. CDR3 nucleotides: TGCGCCAGCAGCGCGGGACTAGCGGGCGCCTACGAGCAGTACTTC.

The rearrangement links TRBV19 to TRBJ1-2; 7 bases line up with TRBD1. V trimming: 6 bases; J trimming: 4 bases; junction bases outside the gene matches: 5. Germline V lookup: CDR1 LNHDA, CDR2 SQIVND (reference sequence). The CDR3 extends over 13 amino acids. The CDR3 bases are TGTGCCAGTAGACCTGGGACAGCCTATGGCTACACCTTC. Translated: CASRPGTAYGYTF. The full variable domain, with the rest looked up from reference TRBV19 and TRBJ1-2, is DGGITQSPKYLFRKEGQNVTLSCEQNLNHDAMYWYRQDPGQGLRLIYYSQIVNDFQKGDIAEGYSVSREKKESFPLTVTSAQKNPTAFYLCASRPGTAYGYTFGSGTRLTVV.

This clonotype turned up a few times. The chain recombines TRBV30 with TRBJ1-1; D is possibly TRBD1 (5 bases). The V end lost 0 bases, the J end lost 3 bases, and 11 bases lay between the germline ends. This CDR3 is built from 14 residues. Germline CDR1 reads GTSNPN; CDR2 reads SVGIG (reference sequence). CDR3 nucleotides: TGTGCCTGGAGTGTAATGTCAGGGTACACTGAAGCTTTCTTT. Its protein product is CAWSVMSGYTEAFF. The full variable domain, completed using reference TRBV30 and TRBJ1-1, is SQTIHQWPATLVQPVGSPLSLECTVEGTSNPNLYWYRQAAGRGLQLLFYSVGIGQISSEVPQNLSASRPQDRQFILSSKKLLLSDSGFYLCAWSVMSGYTEAFFGQGTRLTVV.